Listed below are T cell receptor beta chains from one sample, sequenced in a study of blood T cells in healthy people across ages. TCRdb processed the 5' RACE reads anew with MiXCR; each CDR3 protein has one entry. The sample includes 550,000 to 600,000 distinct CDR3 sequences, around 48% of them seen just once. The sample consisted of blood. Receptor source: a man older than 75 in good health. CDR3s include the opening cysteine and the closing phenylalanine or tryptophan. A D gene is named only where the DNA matches it firmly. The size of a clone is reported for some rows only, either as once, few or many, or as a class for expanded clones.

TRBV3-1	-	TRBJ2-5	few	TGTGCCAGCAGCCACGAACCCCGTAGAGGGAAGACCCAGTACTTC	CASSHEPRRGKTQYF
TRBV20-1	TRBD2	TRBJ2-5	-	TGCAGTGCTAGGACGCCTAGCGGACCCCAGTACTTC	CSARTPSGPQYF
TRBV6-6	TRBD1	TRBJ1-2	-	TGTGCCAGCAGCCCTGAGGGGACAGGGGGCTACACCTTC	CASSPEGTGGYTF
TRBV27	-	TRBJ1-6	few	TGTGCCAGCAGTTGGACAAGAAACGTACCTAATTCACCCCTCCACTTT	CASSWTRNVPNSPLHF
TRBV6-2/TRBV6-3	-	TRBJ2-7	-	TGTGCCAGCAGGAACGGGGCAGGTACCTACGAGCAGTACTTC	CASRNGAGTYEQYF
TRBV5-1	-	TRBJ2-6	once	TGCGCCAGCAGCTTGCTGACGTCCTCTGGGGCCAACGTCCTGACTTTC	CASSLLTSSGANVLTF
TRBV6-1	-	TRBJ1-2	-	TGTGCCAGCAGTGAGATGGGGTTAGTCAACTATGGCTACACCTTC	CASSEMGLVNYGYTF
TRBV27	-	TRBJ1-1	-	TGTGCCAGCAGTTTGGACGGCCCGAACACTGAAGCTTTCTTT	CASSLDGPNTEAFF
TRBV3-1	-	TRBJ2-7	-	TGTGCCAGCAGCCAAGCTAGGAGCTACGAGCAGTACTTC	CASSQARSYEQYF
TRBV2	TRBD2	TRBJ2-1	-	TGTGCCAGCAGAGCCCGCATAGCGGGAACGGATGAGCAGTTCTTC	CASRARIAGTDEQFF
TRBV4-3	-	TRBJ2-6	few	TGCGCCAGCAGCCACAATCAGGTTTCTGGGGCCAACGTCCTGACTTTC	CASSHNQVSGANVLTF
TRBV20-1	-	TRBJ2-5	few	TGCAGTGCTGGGTTAGCGGAAGAGACCCAGTACTTC	CSAGLAEETQYF
TRBV28	-	TRBJ2-7	-	TGTGCCAGCAGTCCGTTCGGAGGCGAGCAGTACTTC	CASSPFGGEQYF
TRBV3-1	TRBD2	TRBJ2-3	-	TGTGCCAGCAGCCAAGAGTATGGTCTCCCGGGACTAGCGGGAGAGAGGGCAAGCACAGATACGCAGTATTTT	CASSQEYGLPGLAGERASTDTQYF
TRBV5-1	TRBD1	TRBJ2-1	-	TGCGCCAGCAGCTTAACCGGGACAGGGACGTACAATGAGCAGTTCTTC	CASSLTGTGTYNEQFF